The 9 T cell receptor beta chains in this list originate from one sample, sequenced in a study of blood T cell repertoires in COVID-19. Generated by immunoSEQ multiplex PCR, the TCRdb table keeps only in-frame clones and is missing some. The sample has 140,000 to 150,000 clones, just over 85% seen once. Sequenced sample: PBMCs or T cells enriched from blood (not recorded which). These receptors all stem from a man in his forties or fifties who had recovered from COVID-19.

This chain joins TRBV5-1 and TRBJ2-1; no clear D. V shed 0 bases and J shed 7 bases, with 8 bases lying between them. This CDR3 comprises 13 residues. Germline assignment: CDR1 SGHRS and CDR2 YFSETQ. CDR3 sequence (DNA): TGCGCCAGCAGCTTGGACCTAGTAAATGAGCAGTTCTTC. Translating gives CASSLDLVNEQFF.

The chain uses TRBV19 and TRBJ1-1, with 7 bases lining up with TRBD1. Germline trimming cut 3 bases from V and 1 base from J; bases unmatched to any gene: 5. The CDR3 totals 15 residues. Germline V gene lookup returns CDR1 LNHDA and CDR2 SQIVND (reference sequence). In DNA, the CDR3 is TGTGCCAGTAGTATGGGTTGGGACAGGAACACTGAAGCTTTCTTT. This sequence encodes CASSMGWDRNTEAFF.

The gene calls are TRBV6-5 and TRBJ2-2; tentative D call: TRBD1 (5 bases). The V end was cut by 7 bases, the J end by 1 base, with 10 bases between. Germline loops: CDR1 MNHEY, CDR2 SVGAGI. The CDR3 has 14 residues. CDR3 in DNA: TGTGCCAGCAAGGCAGGGATGAACACCGGGGAGCTGTTTTTT. Its protein is CASKAGMNTGELFF.

This chain links TRBV7-2 with TRBJ1-4, with D perhaps TRBD1 (5 bases). The length of the CDR3 is 17 residues. The V gene's germline CDR1 is SGHTA and CDR2 FQGNSA. V was shortened by 5 bases and J by 3 bases, with 19 bases between the two germline ends. CDR3 loop: CASSLRTRGEANEKLFF. CDR3 bases: TGTGCCAGCAGCCTGAGAACGAGAGGGGAGGCTAATGAAAAACTGTTTTTT.

The chain combines TRBV7-3 with TRBJ1-1; 7 bases agree with TRBD1. The J segment lost 4 bases and the V segment lost 4 bases, leaving 6 bases of the junction unmatched. The CDR3 is made up of 14 amino acids. Looked up from germline, CDR1 is SGHTA and CDR2 is FQGTGA. CDR3 region: CASSSRWDSTEAFF. The CDR3 nucleotides are TGTGCCAGCAGCTCCAGGTGGGACAGCACTGAAGCTTTCTTT.

In DNA, the CDR3 is TGTGCCAGCAGCGTCGGGACAGGGGGACGGGGAGGATCTGAAGCTTTCTTT. Encoded protein: CASSVGTGGRGGSEAFF. V is TRBV9 and J is TRBJ1-1; 11 bases are shared with TRBD1. CDR1 and CDR2 from the germline V gene are SGDLS and YYNGEE. CDR3 size: 17 residues. Germline trimming cut 2 bases from V and 6 bases from J; bases unmatched to any gene: 12.

The chain couples TRBV24-1 to TRBJ1-1; 7 bases line up with TRBD1. The CDR3 is made up of 18 amino acids. Germline V gene data show CDR1 as KGHDR and CDR2 as SFDVKD. The J segment lost 4 bases and the V segment lost 1 base, leaving 14 bases of the junction unmatched. Here the CDR3 reads CATSDLEFRRGRTTEAFF. The CDR3 nucleotides are TGTGCCACCAGTGATTTAGAATTCCGCAGGGGGAGGACCACTGAAGCTTTCTTT.

This chain connects TRBV5-6 to TRBJ1-2; D uncertain. V was shortened by 5 bases and J by 5 bases, with 7 bases between the two germline ends. The germline V gene encodes CDR1 SGHDT and CDR2 YYEEEE. CDR3 length: 11 residues. CDR3 DNA: TGTGCCAGCAGTCGGGGTTATGGCTACACCTTC. This translates into CASSRGYGYTF.

This clone was detected a few times. This chain uses TRBV6-4 with TRBJ1-1; D is ambiguous. Germline assignment: CDR1 MRHNA and CDR2 SNTAGT. This CDR3 is built from 12 residues. V was cut by 5 bases and J by 6 bases, with 10 bases left in between. The CDR3 region has the DNA TGTGCCAGCAGTTTGAGGGAGTCTGAAGCTTTCTTT. Its protein is CASSLRESEAFF.